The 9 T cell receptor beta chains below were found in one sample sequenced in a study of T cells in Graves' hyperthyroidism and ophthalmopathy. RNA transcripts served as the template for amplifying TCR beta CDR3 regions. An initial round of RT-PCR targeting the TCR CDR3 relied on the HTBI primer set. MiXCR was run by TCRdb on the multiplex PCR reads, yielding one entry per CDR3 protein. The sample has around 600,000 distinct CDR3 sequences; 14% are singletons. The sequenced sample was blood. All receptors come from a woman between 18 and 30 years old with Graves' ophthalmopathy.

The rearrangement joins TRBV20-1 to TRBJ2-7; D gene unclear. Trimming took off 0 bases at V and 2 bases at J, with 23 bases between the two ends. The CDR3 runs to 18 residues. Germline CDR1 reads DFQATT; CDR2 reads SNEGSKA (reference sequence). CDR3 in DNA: TGCAGTGCTAGAGACTCCCCGAGGTCCATCGGCGGCCCCTACGAGCAGTACTTC. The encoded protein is CSARDSPRSIGGPYEQYF.

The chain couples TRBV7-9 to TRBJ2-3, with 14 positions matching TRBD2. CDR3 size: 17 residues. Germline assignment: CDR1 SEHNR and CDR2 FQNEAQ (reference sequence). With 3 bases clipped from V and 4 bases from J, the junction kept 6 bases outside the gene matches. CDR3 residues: CASSLAGLAGVSDTQYF. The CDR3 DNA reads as TGTGCCAGCAGCTTGGCGGGACTAGCGGGAGTATCAGATACGCAGTATTTT.

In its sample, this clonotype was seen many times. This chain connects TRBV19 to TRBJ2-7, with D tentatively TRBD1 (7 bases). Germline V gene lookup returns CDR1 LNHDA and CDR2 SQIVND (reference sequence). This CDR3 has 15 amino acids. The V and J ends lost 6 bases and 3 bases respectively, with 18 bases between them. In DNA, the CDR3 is TGTGCCAGTAGCTTACAGGGGAGGACCCACTACGAGCAGTACTTC. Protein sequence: CASSLQGRTHYEQYF.

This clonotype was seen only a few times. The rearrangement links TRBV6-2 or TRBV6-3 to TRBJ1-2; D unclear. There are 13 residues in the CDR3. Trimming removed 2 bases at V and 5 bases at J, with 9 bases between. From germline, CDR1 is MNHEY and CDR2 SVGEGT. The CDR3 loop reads CASSYVFLYGYTF. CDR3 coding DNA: TGTGCCAGCAGTTACGTCTTCCTATATGGCTACACCTTC.

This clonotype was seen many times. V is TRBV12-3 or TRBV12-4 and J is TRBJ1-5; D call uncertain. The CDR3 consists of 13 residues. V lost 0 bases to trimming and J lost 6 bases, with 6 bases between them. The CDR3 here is CASSLASGQPQHF. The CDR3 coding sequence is TGTGCCAGCAGTTTAGCGTCGGGTCAGCCCCAGCATTTT.

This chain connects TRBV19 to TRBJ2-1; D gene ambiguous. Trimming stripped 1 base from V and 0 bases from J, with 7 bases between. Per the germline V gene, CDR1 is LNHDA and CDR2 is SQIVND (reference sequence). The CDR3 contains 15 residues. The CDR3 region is CASSIVSYSYNEQFF. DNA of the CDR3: TGTGCCAGTAGTATAGTCTCGTACTCCTACAATGAGCAGTTCTTC.

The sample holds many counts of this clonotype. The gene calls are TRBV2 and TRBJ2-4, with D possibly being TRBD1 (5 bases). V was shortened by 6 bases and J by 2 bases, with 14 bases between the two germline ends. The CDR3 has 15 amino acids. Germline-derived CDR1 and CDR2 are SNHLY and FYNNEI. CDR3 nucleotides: TGTGCCAGCAGCTCGTCCAGGGTCTCCAAAAACATTCAGTACTTC. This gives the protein CASSSSRVSKNIQYF.

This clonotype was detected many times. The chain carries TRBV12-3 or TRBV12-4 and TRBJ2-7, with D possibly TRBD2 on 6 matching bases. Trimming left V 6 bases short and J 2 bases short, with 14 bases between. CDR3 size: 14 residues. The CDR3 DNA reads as TGTGCCAGCAGCCGAATGACTAGTACCTACGAGCAGTACTTC. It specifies CASSRMTSTYEQYF.

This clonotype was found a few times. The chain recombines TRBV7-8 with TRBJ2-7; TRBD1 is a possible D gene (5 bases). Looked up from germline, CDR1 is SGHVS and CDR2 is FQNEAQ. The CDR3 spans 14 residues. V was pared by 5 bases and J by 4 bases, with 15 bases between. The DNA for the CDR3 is TGTGCCAGCAGCCCTAATCAGGGTTGGTACGAGCAGTACTTC. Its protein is CASSPNQGWYEQYF. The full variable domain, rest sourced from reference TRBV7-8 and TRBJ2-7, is GAGVSQSPRYKVAKRGQDVALRCDPISGHVSLFWYQQALGQGPEFLTYFQNEAQLDKSGLPSDRFFAERPEGSVSTLKIQRTQQEDSAVYLCASSPNQGWYEQYFGPGTRLTVT.